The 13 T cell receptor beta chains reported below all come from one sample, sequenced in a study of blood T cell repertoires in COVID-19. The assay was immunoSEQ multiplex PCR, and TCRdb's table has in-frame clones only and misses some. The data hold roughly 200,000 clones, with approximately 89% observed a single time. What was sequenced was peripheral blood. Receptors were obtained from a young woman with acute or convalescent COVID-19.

The CDR3 reads CASSLAGSGETQYF. CDR3 nucleotide sequence: TGCGCCAGCAGCCTAGCGGGCAGCGGGGAGACCCAGTACTTC. The rearrangement uses TRBV5-1 and TRBJ2-5; TRBD2 aligns across 8 bases. The CDR3 totals 14 residues. Germline V lookup: CDR1 SGHRS, CDR2 YFSETQ. Unmatched junction bases numbered 7, after V lost 4 bases and J lost 5 bases.

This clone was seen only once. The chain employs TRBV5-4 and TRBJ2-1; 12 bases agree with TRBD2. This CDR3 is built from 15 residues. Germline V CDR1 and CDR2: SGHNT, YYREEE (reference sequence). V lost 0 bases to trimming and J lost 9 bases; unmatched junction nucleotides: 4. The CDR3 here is CASSLGGLAGGEQFF. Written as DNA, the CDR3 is TGTGCCAGCAGCTTGGGGGGACTAGCGGGTGGTGAGCAGTTCTTC.

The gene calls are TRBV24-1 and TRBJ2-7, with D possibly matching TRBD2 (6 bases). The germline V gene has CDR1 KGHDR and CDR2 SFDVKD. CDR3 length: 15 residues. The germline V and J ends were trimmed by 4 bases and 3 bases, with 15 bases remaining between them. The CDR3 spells CATSEWDSVSYEQYF. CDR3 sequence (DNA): TGTGCCACCAGTGAGTGGGACTCCGTGAGCTACGAGCAGTACTTC.

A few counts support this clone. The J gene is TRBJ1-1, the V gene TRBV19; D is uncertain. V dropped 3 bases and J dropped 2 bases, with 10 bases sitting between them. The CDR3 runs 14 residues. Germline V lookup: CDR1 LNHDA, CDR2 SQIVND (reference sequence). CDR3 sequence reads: CASSIRQTNTEAFF. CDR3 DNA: TGTGCCAGTAGTATCCGTCAGACTAACACTGAAGCTTTCTTT.

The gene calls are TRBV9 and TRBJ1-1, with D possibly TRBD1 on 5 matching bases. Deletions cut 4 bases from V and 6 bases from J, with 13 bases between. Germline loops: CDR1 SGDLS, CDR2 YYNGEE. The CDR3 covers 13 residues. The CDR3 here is CASSTIGGAEAFF. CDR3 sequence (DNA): TGTGCCAGCAGCACCATCGGGGGGGCTGAAGCTTTCTTT. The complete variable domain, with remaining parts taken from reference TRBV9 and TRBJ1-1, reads DSGVTQTPKHLITATGQRVTLRCSPRSGDLSVYWYQQSLDQGLQFLIQYYNGEERAKGNILERFSAQQFPDLHSELNLSSLELGDSALYFCASSTIGGAEAFFGQGTRLTVV.

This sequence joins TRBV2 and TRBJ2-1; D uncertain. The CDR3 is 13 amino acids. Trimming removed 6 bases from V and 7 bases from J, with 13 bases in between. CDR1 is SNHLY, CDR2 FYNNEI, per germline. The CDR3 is CASRKLPENEQFF. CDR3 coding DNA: TGTGCCAGCAGGAAGCTCCCCGAAAATGAGCAGTTCTTC.

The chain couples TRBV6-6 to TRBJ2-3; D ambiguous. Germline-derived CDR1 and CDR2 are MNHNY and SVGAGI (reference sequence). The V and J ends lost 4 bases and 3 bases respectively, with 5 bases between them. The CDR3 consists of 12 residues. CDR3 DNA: TGTGCCAGCAGTTTACTTACAGATACGCAGTATTTT. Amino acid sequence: CASSLLTDTQYF.

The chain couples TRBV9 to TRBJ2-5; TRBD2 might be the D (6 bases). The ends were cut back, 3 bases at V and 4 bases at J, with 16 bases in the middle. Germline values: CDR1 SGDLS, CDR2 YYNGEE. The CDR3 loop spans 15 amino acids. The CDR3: CASSERESRRETQYF. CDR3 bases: TGTGCCAGCAGCGAACGGGAGTCCCGCCGAGAGACCCAGTACTTC.

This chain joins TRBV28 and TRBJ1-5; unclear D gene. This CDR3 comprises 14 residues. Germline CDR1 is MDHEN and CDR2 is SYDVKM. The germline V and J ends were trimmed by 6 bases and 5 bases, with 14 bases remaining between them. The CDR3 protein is CASREGPRYQPQHF. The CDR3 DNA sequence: TGTGCCAGCAGAGAGGGCCCGAGGTATCAGCCCCAGCATTTT.

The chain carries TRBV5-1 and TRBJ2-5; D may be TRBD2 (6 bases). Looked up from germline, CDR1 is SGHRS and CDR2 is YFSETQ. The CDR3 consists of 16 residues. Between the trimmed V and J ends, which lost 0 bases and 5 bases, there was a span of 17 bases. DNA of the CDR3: TGCGCCAGCAGCTTGGGGCATGCCGGGACTCTGGAGACCCAGTACTTC. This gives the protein CASSLGHAGTLETQYF.

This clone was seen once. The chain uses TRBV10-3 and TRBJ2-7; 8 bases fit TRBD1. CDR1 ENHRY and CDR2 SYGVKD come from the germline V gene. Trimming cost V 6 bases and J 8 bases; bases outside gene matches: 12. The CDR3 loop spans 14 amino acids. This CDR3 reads CAIRAFQGAAKQYF. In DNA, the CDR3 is TGTGCCATCAGGGCATTCCAGGGGGCAGCCAAGCAGTACTTC.

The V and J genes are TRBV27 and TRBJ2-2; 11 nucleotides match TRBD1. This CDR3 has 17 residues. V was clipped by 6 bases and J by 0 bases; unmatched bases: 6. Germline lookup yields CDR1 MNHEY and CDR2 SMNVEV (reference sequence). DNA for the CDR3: TGTGCCAGCAGGGACAGGGGGCGAGGCGCGAACACCGGGGAGCTGTTTTTT. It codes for CASRDRGRGANTGELFF.

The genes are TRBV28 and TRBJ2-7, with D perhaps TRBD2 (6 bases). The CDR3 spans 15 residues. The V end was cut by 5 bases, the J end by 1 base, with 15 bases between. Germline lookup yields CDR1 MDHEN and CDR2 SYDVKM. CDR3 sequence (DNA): TGTGCCAGCAGTAAAACCGGGACTCGTTCCTACGAGCAGTACTTC. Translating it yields CASSKTGTRSYEQYF.